Shown below are 2 T cell receptor beta chains from a single sample sequenced in a study of blood T cell repertoires in COVID-19. Generated by immunoSEQ multiplex PCR, the TCRdb table keeps only in-frame clones and is missing some. The table includes around 94,000 clones, 75% to 90% detected once. The source material was peripheral blood. The source of these receptors is a human donor in a cohort sampled during active COVID-19.

The rearrangement joins TRBV3-1 (or the pseudogene TRBV3-2) to TRBJ2-5; TRBD2 might be the D (5 bases). With 3 bases removed from V and 5 bases from J, the gap between germline ends came to 13 bases. CDR1 is LGHDT, CDR2 YNNKEL, per germline (reference sequence). This CDR3 region has 14 residues. CDR3 in amino acids: CASSHTTSGETQYF. CDR3 nucleotides: TGTGCCAGCAGCCATACCACTAGTGGTGAGACCCAGTACTTC.

The gene calls are TRBV7-9 and TRBJ1-4, with TRBD1 matching 10 bases. This CDR3 region has 15 residues. Germline lookup yields CDR1 SEHNR and CDR2 FQNEAQ (reference sequence). V lost 3 bases and J lost 4; bases outside the gene matches: 2. This chain's CDR3 is CASSLGQGSNEKLFF. In DNA, the CDR3 is TGTGCCAGCAGCTTGGGACAGGGGAGTAATGAAAAACTGTTTTTT.